This T cell receptor beta chain was recorded in a study of tumor and adjacent non-tumor tissue in lung cancer. Study-wide background: There were around eleven adenocarcinoma, a couple of squamous cell carcinoma and 1 small cell lung cancer cases.

TCRbeta libraries were built with three rounds of nested PCR, modified from ARM-PCR. TCRdb fed the multiplex PCR reads into MiXCR, producing one record per CDR3 protein. Among approximately 120,000 distinct CDR3 sequences listed, under 65% were seen once. This clonotype was seen ten or more times. Its target is unknown. Trimming stripped 2 bases from V and 11 bases from J, with 15 bases between. Germline CDR1 MNHEY, CDR2 SVGEGT. The CDR3 runs 13 residues. This sample's RNA came from whole unsorted tissue. The normal lung tissue was taken more than 3 cm from the tumor edge. Donors were chemotherapy-naive, newly diagnosed lung cancer surgical patients in China, August–late 2014. Findings and limits, study-wide: TCR diversity was significantly greater in tumor than normal lung tissue. Top 100 clones took a larger repertoire share in normal lung.

The chain uses TRBV6-2 or TRBV6-3 and TRBJ1-1; unclear D gene. Source material: distant non-tumor lung tissue. The clonotype was recovered from a man in his 60s with non-small cell lung cancer. In nucleotides, the CDR3 is TGTGCCAGCAGTTACGAGGGCAACCGTGCGGCTTTCTTT. This translates into CASSYEGNRAAFF.